This entry concerns a single TCR beta chain. Documented treatment: 19 received Ad26.COV2.S at low or high dose, single or two shots; several received placebo; per-sample allocation not given. Samples analyzed were those drawn on day 63 after the first vaccine or placebo injection. Trimming pared 0 bases from V and 0 bases from J, leaving 14 bases between. CDR3 size: 17 residues. In germline, CDR1 is SGHTA, CDR2 FQGNSA. This entry is derived from a study of Ad26.COV2.S vaccination and SARS-CoV-2 variants. Sequencing was performed with immunoSEQ multiplex PCR; in TCRdb, only in-frame clones are kept and a portion is missing. Altogether 450,000 to 550,000 clones are present, roughly 87% being singletons, with the ten largest covering about 2.7%.

The sequence was obtained from a person between 18 and 65 years old who received the Ad26.COV2.S COVID-19 vaccine or a placebo. The specimen was peripheral blood, collected in a trial of Ad26.COV2.S vaccine versus placebo. The V call is TRBV7-2, the J call TRBJ1-1; D possibly corresponds to TRBD1 (6 bases). CDR3 in amino acids: CASSLAVGQKLNTEAFF. The DNA for the CDR3 is TGTGCCAGCAGCTTAGCGGTAGGACAGAAGCTGAACACTGAAGCTTTCTTT.